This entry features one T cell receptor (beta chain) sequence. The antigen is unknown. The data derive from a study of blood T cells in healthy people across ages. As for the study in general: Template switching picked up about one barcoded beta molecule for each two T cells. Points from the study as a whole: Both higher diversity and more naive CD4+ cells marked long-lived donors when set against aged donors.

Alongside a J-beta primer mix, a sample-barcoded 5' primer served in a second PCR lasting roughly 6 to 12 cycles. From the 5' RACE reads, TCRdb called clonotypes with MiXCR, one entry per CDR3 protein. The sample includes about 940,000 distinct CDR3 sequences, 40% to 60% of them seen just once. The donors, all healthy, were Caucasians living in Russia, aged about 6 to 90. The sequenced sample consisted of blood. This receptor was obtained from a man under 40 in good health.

CDR3 sequence (DNA): TGTGCCAGCAGTTTGGCGGGGGCTGCTAATGAAAAACTGTTTTTT. Translated, it gives CASSLAGAANEKLFF. V and J are TRBV28 and TRBJ1-4; the D gene is possibly TRBD1 (6 bases). The V gene's germline CDR1 is MDHEN and CDR2 SYDVKM. This CDR3 has 15 residues. The V gene lost 3 bases and the J gene lost 3 bases, with 11 bases spanning the gap.